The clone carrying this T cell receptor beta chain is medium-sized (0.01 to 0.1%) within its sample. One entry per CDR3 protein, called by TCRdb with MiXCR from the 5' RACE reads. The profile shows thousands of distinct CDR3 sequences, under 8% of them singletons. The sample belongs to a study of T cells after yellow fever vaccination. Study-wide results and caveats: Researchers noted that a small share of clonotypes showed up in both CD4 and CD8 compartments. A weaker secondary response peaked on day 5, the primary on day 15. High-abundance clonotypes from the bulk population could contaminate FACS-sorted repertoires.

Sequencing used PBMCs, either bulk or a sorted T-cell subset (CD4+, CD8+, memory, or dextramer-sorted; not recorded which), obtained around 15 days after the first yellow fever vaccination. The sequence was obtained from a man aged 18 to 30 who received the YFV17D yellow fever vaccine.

The CDR3 DNA sequence: TGTGCCATCAGTGAGTCGACGCGGCACCCGTGGATTGAAAAACTGTTTTTT. It codes for CAISESTRHPWIEKLFF. This chain connects TRBV10-3 to TRBJ1-4, with D uncertain. V lost 0 bases, J lost 7 bases, and 18 bases lay in between. The CDR3 is 17 amino acids. CDR1 is ENHRY, CDR2 SYGVKD, per germline.